This T cell receptor beta chain was obtained from a study of a mutant IDH1 vaccine in newly diagnosed glioma. This clone has only one observation. Its antigen remains unidentified. CDR1 and CDR2 from the germline V gene are KGHSH and LQKENI. The CDR3 spans 16 residues. The ends lost 3 bases at V and 1 base at J; junction bases unmatched: 7. The time point: week 23, last vaccination. Topical imiquimod accompanied each vaccine dose, which consisted of 300 ug of mutant IDH1 20-mer peptide. TCRdb's table, derived via immunoSEQ multiplex PCR, lists solely in-frame clones and lacks some. This table holds approximately 62,000 clones, roughly 84% found once.

This sequence joins TRBV18 and TRBJ2-7; 9 nucleotides line up with TRBD2. The sequencing used PBMCs, collected from a glioma patient whose treatment included an IDH1 peptide vaccine. This TCR came from a young man with glioma. In DNA form, the CDR3 reads TGTGCCAGCTCACCCTCGGGTAGCGGGGGTTCCTACGAGCAGTACTTC. This codes for CASSPSGSGGSYEQYF.